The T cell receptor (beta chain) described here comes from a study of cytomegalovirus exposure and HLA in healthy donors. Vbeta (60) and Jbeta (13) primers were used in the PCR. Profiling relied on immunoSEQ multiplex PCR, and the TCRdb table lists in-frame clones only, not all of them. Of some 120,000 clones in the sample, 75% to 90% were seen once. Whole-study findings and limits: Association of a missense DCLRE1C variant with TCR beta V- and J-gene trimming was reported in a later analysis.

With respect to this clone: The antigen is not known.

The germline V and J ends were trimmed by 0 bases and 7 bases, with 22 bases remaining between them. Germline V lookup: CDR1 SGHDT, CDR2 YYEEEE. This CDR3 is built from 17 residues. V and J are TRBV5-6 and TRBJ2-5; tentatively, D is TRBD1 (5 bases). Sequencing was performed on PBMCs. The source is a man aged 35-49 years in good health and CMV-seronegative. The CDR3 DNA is TGTGCCAGCAGCTTGGGACAGCCCCGGGCATCACGCTTGACCCAGTACTTC. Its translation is CASSLGQPRASRLTQYF.